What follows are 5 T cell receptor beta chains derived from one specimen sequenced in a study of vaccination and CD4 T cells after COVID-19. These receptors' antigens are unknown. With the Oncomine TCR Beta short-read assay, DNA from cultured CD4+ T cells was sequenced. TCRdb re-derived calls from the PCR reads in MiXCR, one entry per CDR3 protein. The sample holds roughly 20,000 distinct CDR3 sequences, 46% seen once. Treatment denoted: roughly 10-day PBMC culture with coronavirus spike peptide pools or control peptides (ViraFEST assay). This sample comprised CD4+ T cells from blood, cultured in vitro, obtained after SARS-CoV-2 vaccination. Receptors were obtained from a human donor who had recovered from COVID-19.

CDR3 in amino acids: CASSEAPEGTYEQYF. The DNA of the CDR3 is TGTGCCAGCAGTGAAGCGCCGGAAGGGACCTACGAGCAGTACTTC. The J gene is TRBJ2-7, the V gene TRBV6-1; unclear D gene. Germline lookup yields CDR1 MNHNS and CDR2 SASEGT. Trimming pared 0 bases from V and 2 bases from J, leaving 11 bases between. The CDR3 spans 15 residues.

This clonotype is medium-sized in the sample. DNA of the CDR3: TGCAGTGCTAGTCCCTCAGGGGGCGCCGGTGAAAAACTGTTTTTT. Protein: CSASPSGGAGEKLFF. This chain joins TRBV20-1 and TRBJ1-4, with 8 positions matching TRBD1. V lost 3 bases and J lost 7; bases outside the gene matches: 10. The CDR3 runs to 15 residues. Germline lookup yields CDR1 DFQATT and CDR2 SNEGSKA (reference sequence).

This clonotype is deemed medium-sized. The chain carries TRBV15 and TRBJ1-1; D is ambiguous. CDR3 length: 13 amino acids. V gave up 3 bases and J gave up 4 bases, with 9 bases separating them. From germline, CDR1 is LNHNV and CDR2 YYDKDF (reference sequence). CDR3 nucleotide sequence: TGTGCCACCAGCAGGGCTTTCGCCACTGAAGCTTTCTTT. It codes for CATSRAFATEAFF.

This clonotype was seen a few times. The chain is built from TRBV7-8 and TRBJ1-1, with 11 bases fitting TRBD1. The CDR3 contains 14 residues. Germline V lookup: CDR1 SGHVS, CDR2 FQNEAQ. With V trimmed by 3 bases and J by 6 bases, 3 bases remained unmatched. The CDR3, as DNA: TGTGCCAGCAGCTTGGACAGGGGGCCAGCTGAAGCTTTCTTT. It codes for CASSLDRGPAEAFF.

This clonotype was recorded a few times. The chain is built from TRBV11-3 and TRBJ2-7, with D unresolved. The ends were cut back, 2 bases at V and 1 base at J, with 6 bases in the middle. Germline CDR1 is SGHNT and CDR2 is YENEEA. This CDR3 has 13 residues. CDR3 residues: CASSLFSSYEQYF. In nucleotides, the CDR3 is TGTGCCAGCAGCTTATTCAGTTCCTACGAGCAGTACTTC.